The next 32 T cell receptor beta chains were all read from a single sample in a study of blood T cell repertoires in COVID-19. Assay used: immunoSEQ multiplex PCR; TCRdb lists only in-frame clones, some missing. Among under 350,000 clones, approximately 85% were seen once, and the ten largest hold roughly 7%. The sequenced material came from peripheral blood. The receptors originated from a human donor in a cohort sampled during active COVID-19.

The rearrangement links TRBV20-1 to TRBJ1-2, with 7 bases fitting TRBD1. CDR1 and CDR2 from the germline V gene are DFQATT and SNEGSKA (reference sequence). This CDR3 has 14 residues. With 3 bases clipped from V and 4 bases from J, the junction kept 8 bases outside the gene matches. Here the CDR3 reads CSASAQGVVYGYTF. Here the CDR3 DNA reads TGCAGTGCTAGTGCTCAGGGGGTGGTCTATGGCTACACCTTC.

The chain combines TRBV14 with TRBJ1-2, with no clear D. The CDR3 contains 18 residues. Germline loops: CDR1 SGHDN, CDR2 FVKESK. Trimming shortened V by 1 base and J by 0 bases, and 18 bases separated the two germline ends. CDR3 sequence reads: CASSQVSVAADTNYGYTF. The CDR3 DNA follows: TGTGCCAGCAGCCAAGTTAGCGTGGCAGCGGATACTAACTATGGCTACACCTTC.

The CDR3 loop is CASRVGTVETQYF. DNA of the CDR3: TGTGCCAGCAGGGTAGGGACAGTAGAGACCCAGTACTTC. The J gene is TRBJ2-5, the V gene TRBV2; 7 bases map to TRBD1. This CDR3 contains 13 residues. V was clipped by 6 bases and J by 4 bases; unmatched bases: 5. CDR1 SNHLY and CDR2 FYNNEI come from the germline V gene. Full variable domain (outside the CDR3, taken from reference TRBV2 and TRBJ2-5): EPEVTQTPSHQVTQMGQEVILRCVPISNHLYFYWYRQILGQKVEFLVSFYNNEISEKSEIFDDQFSVERPDGSNFTLKIRSTKLEDSAMYFCASRVGTVETQYFGPGTRLLVL.

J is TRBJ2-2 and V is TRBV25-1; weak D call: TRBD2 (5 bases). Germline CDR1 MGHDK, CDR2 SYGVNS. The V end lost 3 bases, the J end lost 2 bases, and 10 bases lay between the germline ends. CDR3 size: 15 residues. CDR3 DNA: TGTGCCAGCAGTGAGCATAGCGCTAACACCGGGGAGCTGTTTTTT. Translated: CASSEHSANTGELFF.

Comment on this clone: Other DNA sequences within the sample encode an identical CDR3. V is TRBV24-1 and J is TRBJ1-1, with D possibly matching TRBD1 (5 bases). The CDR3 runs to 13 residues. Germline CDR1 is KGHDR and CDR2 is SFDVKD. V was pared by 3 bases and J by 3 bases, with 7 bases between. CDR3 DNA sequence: TGTGCCACCAGTGATCCAGGGTACACTGAAGCTTTCTTT. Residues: CATSDPGYTEAFF.

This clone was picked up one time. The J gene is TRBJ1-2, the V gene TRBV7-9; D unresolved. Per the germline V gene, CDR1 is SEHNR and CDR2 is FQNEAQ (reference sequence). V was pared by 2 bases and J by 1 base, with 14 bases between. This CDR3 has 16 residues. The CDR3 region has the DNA TGTGCCAGCAGCTTACTTTCCGGGTCGAGTAACTATGGCTACACCTTC. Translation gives CASSLLSGSSNYGYTF.

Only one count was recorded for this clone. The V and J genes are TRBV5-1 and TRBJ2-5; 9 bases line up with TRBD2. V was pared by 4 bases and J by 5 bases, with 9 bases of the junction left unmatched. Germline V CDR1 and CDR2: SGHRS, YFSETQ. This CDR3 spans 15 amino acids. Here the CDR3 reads CASSIVAGAGETQYF. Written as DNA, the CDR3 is TGCGCCAGCAGCATCGTAGCGGGGGCGGGGGAGACCCAGTACTTC.

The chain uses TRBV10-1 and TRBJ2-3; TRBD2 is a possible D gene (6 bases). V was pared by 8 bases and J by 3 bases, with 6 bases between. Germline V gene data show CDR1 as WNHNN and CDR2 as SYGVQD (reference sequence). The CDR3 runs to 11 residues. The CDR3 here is CASGGTDTQYF. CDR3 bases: TGCGCCAGCGGGGGGACAGATACGCAGTATTTT.

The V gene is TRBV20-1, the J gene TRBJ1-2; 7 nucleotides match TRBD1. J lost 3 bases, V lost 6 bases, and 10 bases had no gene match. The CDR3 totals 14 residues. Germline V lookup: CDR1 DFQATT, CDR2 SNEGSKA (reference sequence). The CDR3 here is CSASQTGKDYGYTF. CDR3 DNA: TGCAGTGCCAGTCAGACAGGGAAGGACTATGGCTACACCTTC.

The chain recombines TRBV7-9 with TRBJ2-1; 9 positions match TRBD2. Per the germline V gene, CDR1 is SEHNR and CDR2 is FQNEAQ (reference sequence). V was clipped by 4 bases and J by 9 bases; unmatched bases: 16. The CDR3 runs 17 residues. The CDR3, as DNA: TGTGCCAGCAGCTCCGACCCGGGACTAGCCTTTCGGGGTGAGCAGTTCTTC. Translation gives CASSSDPGLAFRGEQFF.

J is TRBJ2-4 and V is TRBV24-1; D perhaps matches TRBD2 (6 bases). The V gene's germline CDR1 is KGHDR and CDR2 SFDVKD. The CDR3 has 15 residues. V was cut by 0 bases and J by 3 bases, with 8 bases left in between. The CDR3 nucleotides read TGTGCCACCAGTGATTTGGTGGGAGGCAAAAACATTCAGTACTTC. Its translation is CATSDLVGGKNIQYF.

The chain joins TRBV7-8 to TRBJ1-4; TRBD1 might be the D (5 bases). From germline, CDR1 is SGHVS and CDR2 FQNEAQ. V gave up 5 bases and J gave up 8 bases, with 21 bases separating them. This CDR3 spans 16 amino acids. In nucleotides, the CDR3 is TGTGCCAGCAGCGCCCGCCCCGGGGGGAAAGGGGAAAAACTGTTTTTT. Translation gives CASSARPGGKGEKLFF.

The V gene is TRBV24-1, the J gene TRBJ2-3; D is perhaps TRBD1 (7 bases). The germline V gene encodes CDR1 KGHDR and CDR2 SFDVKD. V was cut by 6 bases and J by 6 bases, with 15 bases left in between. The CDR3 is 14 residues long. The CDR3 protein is CATSLTRGQDTQYF. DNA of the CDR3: TGTGCCACCAGTCTGACGCGGGGACAGGATACGCAGTATTTT.

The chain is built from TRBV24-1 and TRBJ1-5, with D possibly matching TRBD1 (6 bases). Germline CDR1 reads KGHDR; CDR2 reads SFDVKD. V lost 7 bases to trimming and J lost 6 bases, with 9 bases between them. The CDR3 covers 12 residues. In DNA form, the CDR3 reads TGTGCCACCAGCAGGGGCGGTCAGCCCCAGCATTTT. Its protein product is CATSRGGQPQHF.

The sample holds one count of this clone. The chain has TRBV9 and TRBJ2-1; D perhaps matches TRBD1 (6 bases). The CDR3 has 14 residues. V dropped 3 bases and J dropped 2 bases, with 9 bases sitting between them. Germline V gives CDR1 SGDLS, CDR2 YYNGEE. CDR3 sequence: CASSGGPPYNEQFF. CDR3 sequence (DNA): TGTGCCAGCAGCGGGGGGCCTCCCTACAATGAGCAGTTCTTC.

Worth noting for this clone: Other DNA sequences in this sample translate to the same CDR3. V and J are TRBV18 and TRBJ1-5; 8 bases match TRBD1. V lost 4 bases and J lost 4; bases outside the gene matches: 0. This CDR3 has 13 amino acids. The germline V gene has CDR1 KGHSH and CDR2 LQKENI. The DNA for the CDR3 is TGTGCCAGCTCACGGACAGGGAATCAGCCCCAGCATTTT. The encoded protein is CASSRTGNQPQHF.

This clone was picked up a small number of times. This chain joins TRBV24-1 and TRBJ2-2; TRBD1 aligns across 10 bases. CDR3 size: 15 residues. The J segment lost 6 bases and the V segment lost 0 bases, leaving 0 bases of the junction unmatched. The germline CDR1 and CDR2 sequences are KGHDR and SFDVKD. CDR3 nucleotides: TGTGCCACCAGTGATTTGGGGACAGGGGCCGGGGAGCTGTTTTTT. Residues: CATSDLGTGAGELFF.

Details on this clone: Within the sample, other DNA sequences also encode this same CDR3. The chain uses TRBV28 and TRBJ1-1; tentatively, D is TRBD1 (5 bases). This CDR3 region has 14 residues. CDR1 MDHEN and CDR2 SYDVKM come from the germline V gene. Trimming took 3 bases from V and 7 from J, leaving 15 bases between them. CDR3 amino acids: CASSLTARRGEAFF. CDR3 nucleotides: TGTGCCAGCAGTTTGACAGCGAGAAGGGGTGAAGCTTTCTTT.

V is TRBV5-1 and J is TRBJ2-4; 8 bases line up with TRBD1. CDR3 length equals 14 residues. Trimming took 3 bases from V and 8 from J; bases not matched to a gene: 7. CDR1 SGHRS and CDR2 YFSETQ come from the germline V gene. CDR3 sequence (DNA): TGCGCCAGCAGCTCCGGACAGGGAGTGGACATTCAGTACTTC. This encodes CASSSGQGVDIQYF. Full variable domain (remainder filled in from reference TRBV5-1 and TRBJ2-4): KAGVTQTPRYLIKTRGQQVTLSCSPISGHRSVSWYQQTPGQGLQFLFEYFSETQRNKGNFPGRFSGRQFSNSRSEMNVSTLELGDSALYLCASSSGQGVDIQYFGAGTRLSVL.

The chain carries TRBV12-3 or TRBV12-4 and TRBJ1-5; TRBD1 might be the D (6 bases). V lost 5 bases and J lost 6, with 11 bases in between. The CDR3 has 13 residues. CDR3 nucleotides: TGTGCCAGCAGTCTTTCAGGGGTTCAGCCCCAGCATTTT. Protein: CASSLSGVQPQHF.

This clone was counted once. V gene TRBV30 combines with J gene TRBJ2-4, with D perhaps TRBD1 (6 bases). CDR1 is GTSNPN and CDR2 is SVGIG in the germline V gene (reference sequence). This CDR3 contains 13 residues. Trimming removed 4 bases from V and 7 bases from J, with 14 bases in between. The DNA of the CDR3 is TGTGCCTGGAATAGACCAGGGGATAACATTCAGTACTTC. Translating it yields CAWNRPGDNIQYF.

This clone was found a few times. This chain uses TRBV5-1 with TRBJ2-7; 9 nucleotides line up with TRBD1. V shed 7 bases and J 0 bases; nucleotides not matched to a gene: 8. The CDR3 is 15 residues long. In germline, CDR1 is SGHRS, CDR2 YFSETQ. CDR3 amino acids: CASLKGTGSSYEQYF. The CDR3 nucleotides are TGCGCCAGCTTGAAGGGGACAGGGAGCTCCTACGAGCAGTACTTC.

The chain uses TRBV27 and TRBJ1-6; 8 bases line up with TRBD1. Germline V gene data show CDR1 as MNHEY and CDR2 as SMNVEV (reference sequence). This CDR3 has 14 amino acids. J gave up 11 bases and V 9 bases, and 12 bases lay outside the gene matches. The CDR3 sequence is CARDRGPPGTPLHF. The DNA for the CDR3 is TGTGCCAGAGACAGGGGCCCTCCCGGGACACCCCTCCACTTT.

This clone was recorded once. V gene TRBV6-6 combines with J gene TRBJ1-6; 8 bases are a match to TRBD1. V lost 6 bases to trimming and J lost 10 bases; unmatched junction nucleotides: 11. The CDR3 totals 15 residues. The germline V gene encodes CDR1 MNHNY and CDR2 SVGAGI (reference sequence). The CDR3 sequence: CASRQLTGERSPLHF. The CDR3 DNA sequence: TGTGCCAGCAGACAACTGACAGGGGAACGCTCACCCCTCCACTTT.

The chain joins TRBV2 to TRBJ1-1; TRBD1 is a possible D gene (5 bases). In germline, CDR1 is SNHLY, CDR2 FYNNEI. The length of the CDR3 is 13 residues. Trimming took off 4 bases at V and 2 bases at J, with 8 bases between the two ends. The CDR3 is CASSGQFNTEAFF. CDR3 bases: TGTGCCAGCAGTGGACAGTTTAACACTGAAGCTTTCTTT.

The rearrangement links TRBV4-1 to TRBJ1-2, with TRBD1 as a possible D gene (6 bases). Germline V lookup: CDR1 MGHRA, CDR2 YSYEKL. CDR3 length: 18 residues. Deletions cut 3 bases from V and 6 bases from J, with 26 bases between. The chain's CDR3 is CASSHTNDPGVLRNGYTF. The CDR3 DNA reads TGCGCCAGCAGCCACACAAACGACCCAGGGGTGTTGCGCAATGGCTACACCTTC.

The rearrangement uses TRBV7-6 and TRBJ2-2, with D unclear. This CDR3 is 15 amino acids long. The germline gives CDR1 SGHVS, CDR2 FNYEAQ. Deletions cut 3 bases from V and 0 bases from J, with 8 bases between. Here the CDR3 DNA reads TGTGCCAGCAGCTTCCAGTACGCGAACACCGGGGAGCTGTTTTTT. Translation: CASSFQYANTGELFF.

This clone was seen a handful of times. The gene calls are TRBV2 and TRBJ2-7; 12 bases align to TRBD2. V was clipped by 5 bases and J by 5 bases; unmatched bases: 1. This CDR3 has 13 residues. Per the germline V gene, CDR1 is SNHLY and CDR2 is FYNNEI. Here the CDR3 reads CASSRLAGDEQYF. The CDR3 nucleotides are TGTGCCAGCAGTCGACTAGCGGGGGACGAGCAGTACTTC.

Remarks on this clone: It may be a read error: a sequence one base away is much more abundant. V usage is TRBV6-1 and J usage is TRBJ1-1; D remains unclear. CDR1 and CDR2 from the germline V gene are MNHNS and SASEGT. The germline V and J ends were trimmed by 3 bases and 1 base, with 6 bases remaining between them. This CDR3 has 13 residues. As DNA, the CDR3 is TGTGCCAGCAGTGACAGTGGGAACACTGAAGCTTTCTTT. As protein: CASSDSGNTEAFF.

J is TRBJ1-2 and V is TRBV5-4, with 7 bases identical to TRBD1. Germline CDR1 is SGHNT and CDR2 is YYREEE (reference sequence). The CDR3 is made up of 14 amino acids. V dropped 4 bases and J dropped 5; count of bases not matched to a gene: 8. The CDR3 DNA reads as TGTGCCAGCAGCAGAACCCGACAGGGATATGGCTACACCTTC. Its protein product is CASSRTRQGYGYTF.

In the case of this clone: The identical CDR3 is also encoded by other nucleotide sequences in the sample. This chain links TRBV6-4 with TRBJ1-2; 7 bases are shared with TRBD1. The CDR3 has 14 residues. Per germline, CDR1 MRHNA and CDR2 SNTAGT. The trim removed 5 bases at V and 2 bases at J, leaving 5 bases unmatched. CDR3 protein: CASSPTGSNYGYTF. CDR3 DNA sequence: TGTGCCAGCAGTCCGACAGGGTCCAACTATGGCTACACCTTC.

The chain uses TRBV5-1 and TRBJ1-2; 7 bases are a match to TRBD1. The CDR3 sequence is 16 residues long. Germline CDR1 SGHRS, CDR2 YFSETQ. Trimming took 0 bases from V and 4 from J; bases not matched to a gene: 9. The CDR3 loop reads CASSLAGPGGAYGYTF. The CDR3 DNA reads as TGCGCCAGCAGCTTGGCCGGTCCAGGGGGAGCCTATGGCTACACCTTC.